Each of the 21 T cell receptor beta chains below was sequenced from the same sample in a study of vaccination effects on CD4 cells after COVID-19. Only in-frame clones appear in the TCRdb table, and some are missing; sequencing was by immunoSEQ multiplex PCR. Of over 35,000 clones listed, around 80% are singletons. Once cultured for 9 to 11 days, the cells underwent separation to obtain CD4+ T cells. Convalescent patients had PCR-confirmed SARS-CoV-2 infection between March and December 2020. As their vaccination, participants received two doses of either BNT162b2 or mRNA-1273. These receptors lack a known antigen. The sample here was CD4+ T cells from PBMCs cultured without peptide, taken after COVID-19 vaccination. All receptors come from a human donor who had a prior SARS-CoV-2 infection.

This chain uses TRBV7-2 with TRBJ2-7; 10 nucleotides line up with TRBD1. V lost 5 bases and J lost 2; bases outside the gene matches: 9. This CDR3 spans 16 amino acids. The V gene's germline CDR1 is SGHTA and CDR2 FQGNSA. The CDR3 reads CASSKTGTGAPYEQYF. The DNA of the CDR3 is TGTGCCAGCAGCAAAACCGGGACAGGGGCACCCTACGAGCAGTACTTC.

This clone was seen only a few times. The rearrangement joins TRBV7-2 to TRBJ2-2; D gene unclear. The CDR3 consists of 13 residues. Germline CDR1 and CDR2: SGHTA and FQGNSA. The ends were cut back, 5 bases at V and 11 bases at J, with 15 bases in the middle. The CDR3 sequence is CASSLPRRVELFF. CDR3 nucleotides: TGTGCCAGCAGCCTCCCCCGCAGAGTAGAGCTGTTTTTT.

V is TRBV10-3 and J is TRBJ2-1; 7 bases are shared with TRBD1. J gave up 10 bases and V 10 bases, and 7 bases lay outside the gene matches. The CDR3 totals 11 residues. Germline CDR1 ENHRY, CDR2 SYGVKD. The CDR3 loop is CATGQVGEQFF. CDR3 in DNA: TGTGCCACCGGACAGGTAGGCGAGCAGTTCTTC.

The chain employs TRBV2 and TRBJ2-5; D uncertain. The CDR3 contains 13 residues. Trimming pared 3 bases from V and 4 bases from J, leaving 9 bases between. Germline V gives CDR1 SNHLY, CDR2 FYNNEI. For the CDR3, the DNA is TGTGCCAGCAGTGATCAGTCTAGAGAGACCCAGTACTTC. It encodes CASSDQSRETQYF. Full variable domain (remainder filled in from reference TRBV2 and TRBJ2-5): EPEVTQTPSHQVTQMGQEVILRCVPISNHLYFYWYRQILGQKVEFLVSFYNNEISEKSEIFDDQFSVERPDGSNFTLKIRSTKLEDSAMYFCASSDQSRETQYFGPGTRLLVL.

This clone was detected a few times. The chain uses TRBV7-2 and TRBJ1-5; D is possibly TRBD1 (5 bases). With 2 bases removed from V and 6 bases from J, the gap between germline ends came to 11 bases. Germline loops: CDR1 SGHTA, CDR2 FQGNSA. This CDR3 spans 14 amino acids. The CDR3 loop reads CASSLRGGTQPQHF. In DNA form, the CDR3 reads TGTGCCAGCAGCTTACGAGGAGGGACTCAGCCCCAGCATTTT.

The rearrangement joins TRBV19 to TRBJ2-1, with D unclear. V dropped 3 bases and J dropped 3 bases, with 15 bases sitting between them. Germline values: CDR1 LNHDA, CDR2 SQIVND (reference sequence). The length of the CDR3 is 16 residues. The CDR3 nucleotides are TGTGCCAGTAGTATGTTGGTGGGCAGACACTACAATGAGCAGTTCTTC. Translation gives CASSMLVGRHYNEQFF.

This chain uses TRBV30 with TRBJ2-1; tentatively, D is TRBD1 (6 bases). The CDR3 totals 15 residues. Looked up from germline, CDR1 is GTSNPN and CDR2 is SVGIG (reference sequence). V was clipped by 0 bases and J by 4 bases, with 13 bases between them. The CDR3 spells CAWSVLWDIYNEQFF. The CDR3 DNA is TGTGCCTGGAGTGTACTTTGGGACATATACAATGAGCAGTTCTTC.

The J gene is TRBJ1-5, the V gene TRBV6-2 or TRBV6-3, with D possibly matching TRBD1 (6 bases). The CDR3 spans 16 residues. The V end was cut by 0 bases, the J end by 6 bases, with 15 bases between. Germline V gives CDR1 MNHEY, CDR2 SVGEGT. The CDR3 bases are TGTGCCAGCAGTTACTCGATCCCAGGGGCAGGTCAGCCCCAGCATTTT. Translation gives CASSYSIPGAGQPQHF.

For the CDR3, the DNA is TGCGCCAGCAGCCGACGGACAGGCACAGATACGCAGTATTTT. Its protein product is CASSRRTGTDTQYF. This sequence joins TRBV4-1 and TRBJ2-3, with D perhaps TRBD1 (6 bases). The CDR3 sequence is 14 residues long. CDR1 and CDR2 from the germline V gene are MGHRA and YSYEKL. V lost 4 bases to trimming and J lost 1 base, with 9 bases between them.

The J gene is TRBJ1-2, the V gene TRBV6-5, with 7 positions matching TRBD1. CDR3 length: 16 residues. V lost 2 bases, J lost 0 bases, and 6 bases stayed unmatched. Germline V CDR1 and CDR2: MNHEY, SVGAGI. CDR3 sequence reads: CASSYLLTGTNYGYTF. The CDR3 DNA is TGTGCCAGCAGTTACCTACTGACAGGGACTAACTATGGCTACACCTTC.

The CDR3 loop is CASSQAQHGTQYF. CDR3 DNA sequence: TGTGCCAGCAGCCAAGCCCAGCACGGGACCCAGTACTTC. The gene calls are TRBV3-1 (or the pseudogene TRBV3-2) and TRBJ2-5; no definite D call. The CDR3 has 13 residues. From germline, CDR1 is LGHDT and CDR2 YNNKEL (reference sequence). Trimming took 1 base from V and 7 from J, leaving 10 bases between them.

The chain is built from TRBV30 and TRBJ1-2; the match to TRBD1 covers 8 bases. Per the germline V gene, CDR1 is GTSNPN and CDR2 is SVGIG (reference sequence). The V and J ends lost 6 bases and 2 bases, in that order; junction bases with no gene match: 5. This CDR3 has 13 residues. In nucleotides, the CDR3 is TGTGCCTGCTACCGGGACAGGAACTATGGCTACACCTTC. Translated, it gives CACYRDRNYGYTF.

This clone was recorded many times. This chain links TRBV5-1 with TRBJ2-2; D remains unclear. Between the trimmed V and J ends, which lost 4 bases and 6 bases, there was a span of 13 bases. The germline V gene has CDR1 SGHRS and CDR2 YFSETQ. This CDR3 is built from 14 residues. Here the CDR3 reads CASSPLDRAGELFF. Written as DNA, the CDR3 is TGCGCCAGCAGCCCGTTAGACCGCGCCGGGGAGCTGTTTTTT.

This clone has just a few counts. The chain joins TRBV2 to TRBJ1-2, with unresolved D. V was shortened by 3 bases and J by 1 base, with 6 bases between the two germline ends. Germline CDR1 SNHLY, CDR2 FYNNEI. This CDR3 is 13 amino acids long. The CDR3 protein is CASSDFRNYGYTF. The CDR3 bases are TGTGCCAGCAGTGATTTCCGTAACTATGGCTACACCTTC.

The rearrangement links TRBV12-3 or TRBV12-4 to TRBJ2-5; a possible D gene is TRBD2 (5 bases). V gave up 2 bases and J gave up 4 bases, with 8 bases separating them. The CDR3 runs to 13 residues. The CDR3 nucleotides are TGTGCCAGCAGTTTACGAGGGCCAGAGACCCAGTACTTC. As protein: CASSLRGPETQYF.

The chain uses TRBV7-8 and TRBJ1-2; 10 bases agree with TRBD1. The CDR3 runs 15 residues. The germline gives CDR1 SGHVS, CDR2 FQNEAQ. After removal of 6 bases from V and 7 bases from J, the junction contained 11 bases not matched to a gene. The CDR3: CASRPWTGGLGGYTF. In nucleotides, the CDR3 is TGTGCCAGCAGACCTTGGACAGGGGGGTTAGGTGGCTACACCTTC.

The chain has TRBV5-5 and TRBJ1-2; D remains ambiguous. The V gene's germline CDR1 is SGHKS and CDR2 YYEKEE (reference sequence). The CDR3 length is 13 residues. V was pared by 3 bases and J by 8 bases, with 14 bases between. CDR3 in DNA: TGTGCCAGCAGCTATGGACCCATTGAGGGCTACACCTTC. Translating it yields CASSYGPIEGYTF.

The CDR3 DNA is TGTGCCAGCAGCTTGTTAGGACGTGGCACAGATACGCAGTATTTT. Amino acids: CASSLLGRGTDTQYF. The chain carries TRBV5-4 and TRBJ2-3; D not resolved. This CDR3 is 15 amino acids long. The germline V gene has CDR1 SGHNT and CDR2 YYREEE (reference sequence). V was trimmed by 1 base and J by 1 base, leaving 10 bases between them.

J is TRBJ2-1 and V is TRBV7-2, with TRBD2 identical over 11 bases. V shed 5 bases and J 7 bases; nucleotides not matched to a gene: 4. CDR3 length: 14 residues. The germline gives CDR1 SGHTA, CDR2 FQGNSA. CDR3 nucleotide sequence: TGTGCCAGCAGCCACAGGACTAGCGGGAATGAGCAGTTCTTC. Its translation is CASSHRTSGNEQFF.

CDR3 nucleotides: TGTGCCAGTAGTCTGAGGGGGGCGAGTGGCTACACCTTC. Residues: CASSLRGASGYTF. V and J are TRBV19 and TRBJ1-2, with D tentatively TRBD1 (6 bases). Trimming took 5 bases from V and 7 from J, leaving 14 bases between them. Germline V gene data show CDR1 as LNHDA and CDR2 as SQIVND (reference sequence). The CDR3 sequence is 13 residues long.

This clone was recorded once. The chain joins TRBV5-1 to TRBJ2-3; the match to TRBD1 covers 8 bases. The CDR3 covers 15 residues. Germline V gene lookup returns CDR1 SGHRS and CDR2 YFSETQ. With 4 bases clipped from V and 2 bases from J, the junction kept 6 bases outside the gene matches. For the CDR3, the DNA is TGCGCCAGCAGCCGGGACAGGAGGTCCACAGATACGCAGTATTTT. Amino acid sequence: CASSRDRRSTDTQYF.